This T cell receptor (beta chain) stems from a study of shared clonotypes between healthy human individuals. Germline V CDR1 and CDR2: SNHLY, FYNNEI. Unmatched junction bases numbered 6, after V lost 4 bases and J lost 8 bases. The CDR3 contains 15 residues. Measured with immunoSEQ multiplex PCR; TCRdb has only the in-frame clones, and not every one. Among about 1.5 million clones, 95% to 99% were seen once, and the ten largest hold roughly 0.4%. Donors were healthy HIV-negative adults without recently reported acute infections or vaccinations. Details on this clone: The antigen remains unidentified.

Findings and limits, study-wide: Clonotype sharing across several donors was observed for roughly 5% of naive CD4 clonotypes.

The sequenced material came from naive CD4+ T cells sorted from blood. Indicated subset: CD45RA+ positively selected. The sequence was obtained from a young man in good health. The chain carries TRBV2 and TRBJ2-4; 12 bases line up with TRBD1. The CDR3 is CASSVGDRGLDIQYF. The CDR3 region has the DNA TGTGCCAGCAGTGTTGGGGACAGGGGGCTGGACATTCAGTACTTC.